Following are 14 T cell receptor beta chains from one sample sequenced in a study of T cells after yellow fever vaccination. TCRdb recomputed calls from the 5' RACE reads with MiXCR, one row per CDR3 protein. Of approximately 350,000 distinct CDR3 sequences in the sample, around a tenth are singletons; the top ten hold around 18%. Source: PBMCs, taken on the day of the first yellow fever vaccination. The origin of the receptors is a man between 18 and 35 years old who received the YFV17D yellow fever vaccine.

The chain links TRBV5-1 to TRBJ1-5, with TRBD1 identical over 7 bases. This CDR3 is built from 16 residues. Germline V lookup: CDR1 SGHRS, CDR2 YFSETQ. J lost 4 bases, V lost 2 bases, and 9 bases had no gene match. The CDR3 sequence is CASSLITGDRNQPQHF. The CDR3 nucleotides read TGCGCCAGCAGCTTAATAACAGGGGATCGGAATCAGCCCCAGCATTTT.

Only a few counts were recorded for this clonotype. J is TRBJ2-3 and V is TRBV12-3 or TRBV12-4; 15 positions agree with TRBD2. V gave up 7 bases and J gave up 5 bases; unmatched junction bases: 10. This CDR3 has 17 amino acids. The CDR3 coding sequence is TGTGCCAGCACCTCGGGACTAGCGGGGGGCCGAGGAGATACGCAGTATTTT. Translating gives CASTSGLAGGRGDTQYF.

The V gene is TRBV29-1, the J gene TRBJ2-2; D ambiguous. The CDR3 is 14 amino acids. V was shortened by 4 bases and J by 4 bases, with 13 bases between the two germline ends. Germline-derived CDR1 and CDR2 are SQVTM and ANQGSEA. The CDR3 coding sequence is TGCAGCGTTGTGGTAGCTGTAAGCACCGGGGAGCTGTTTTTT. Protein: CSVVVAVSTGELFF.

This clonotype was observed many times. The chain employs TRBV7-9 and TRBJ2-2; TRBD1 might be the D (6 bases). Deletions cut 6 bases from V and 6 bases from J, with 8 bases between. There are 12 residues in the CDR3. Germline-derived CDR1 and CDR2 are SEHNR and FQNEAQ (reference sequence). CDR3 nucleotides: TGTGCCAGCAGGCGACAGGCCGGGGAGCTGTTTTTT. Translating gives CASRRQAGELFF.

The CDR3 DNA sequence: TGTGCCAGCAGTTTAGCGCGAGGGAGTGAGCAGTTCTTC. It is translated as CASSLARGSEQFF. V is TRBV12-3 or TRBV12-4 and J is TRBJ2-1; weak D call: TRBD2 (5 bases). This CDR3 is 13 amino acids long. Trimming removed 0 bases from V and 9 bases from J, with 9 bases in between.

This clonotype has a handful of counts. V and J are TRBV4-1 and TRBJ2-2; 10 bases are shared with TRBD2. This CDR3 spans 21 amino acids. Trimming removed 0 bases from V and 8 bases from J; junction bases left unmatched: 21. CDR1 and CDR2 (germline): MGHRA, YSYEKL. The CDR3 bases are TGCGCCAGCAGCCAAGAAGGTGTGGTCTATCTAGCGGGGGCCACGAGGGGGGAGCTGTTTTTT. Residues: CASSQEGVVYLAGATRGELFF.

This clonotype has a single count. The V call is TRBV9, the J call TRBJ1-2; D remains ambiguous. The V end lost 0 bases, the J end lost 6 bases, and 12 bases lay between the germline ends. This CDR3 spans 14 amino acids. CDR1 and CDR2 from the germline V gene are SGDLS and YYNGEE. The CDR3 region is CASSVGSVSDGYTF. CDR3 bases: TGTGCCAGCAGCGTAGGGTCGGTTAGCGATGGCTACACCTTC.

This clonotype was found many times. The rearrangement uses TRBV20-1 and TRBJ2-7, with a possible D match to TRBD1 (6 bases). The germline V gene has CDR1 DFQATT and CDR2 SNEGSKA (reference sequence). Deletions cut 3 bases from V and 9 bases from J, with 24 bases between. The CDR3 loop spans 15 amino acids. The DNA for the CDR3 is TGCAGTGCTAGTCGTCTGGGCAGGGGAAGCTCGGGGCAGTACTTC. This codes for CSASRLGRGSSGQYF.

This clonotype was detected ten times or more. The chain is built from TRBV5-1 and TRBJ1-2, with 7 bases lining up with TRBD1. CDR1 is SGHRS, CDR2 YFSETQ, per germline. Trimming cost V 4 bases and J 4 bases; bases outside gene matches: 4. This CDR3 has 13 amino acids. The CDR3 DNA reads TGCGCCAGCAGCCCGACAGGGTTCTATGGCTACACCTTC. Its translation: CASSPTGFYGYTF. The full variable domain, completed using reference TRBV5-1 and TRBJ1-2, is KAGVTQTPRYLIKTRGQQVTLSCSPISGHRSVSWYQQTPGQGLQFLFEYFSETQRNKGNFPGRFSGRQFSNSRSEMNVSTLELGDSALYLCASSPTGFYGYTFGSGTRLTVV.

This clonotype was detected a few times. The chain recombines TRBV2 with TRBJ1-2; TRBD1 might be the D (6 bases). Trimming stripped 3 bases from V and 10 bases from J, with 24 bases between. The CDR3 totals 16 residues. Looked up from germline, CDR1 is SNHLY and CDR2 is FYNNEI. The CDR3 here is CASSDDEAGVINDYTF. DNA of the CDR3: TGTGCCAGCAGTGATGACGAGGCAGGGGTAATAAATGACTACACCTTC.

This chain joins TRBV21-1 and TRBJ2-7. TRBV21-1 is labeled a pseudogene. The CDR3 is 14 residues long. In DNA, the CDR3 is TGTGCCAGCAGCAAAGAGGTACTACCGTACGAGCAGTACTTC. Its translation: CASSKEVLPYEQYF.

The chain uses TRBV5-1 and TRBJ2-1; D is uncertain. The CDR3 contains 13 residues. Germline values: CDR1 SGHRS, CDR2 YFSETQ. The germline V and J ends were trimmed by 7 bases and 10 bases, with 18 bases remaining between them. CDR3 coding DNA: TGCGCCAGCCGTTTAATTTCAACACAGGAGCAGTTCTTC. Protein sequence: CASRLISTQEQFF. The full variable domain, rest sourced from reference TRBV5-1 and TRBJ2-1, is KAGVTQTPRYLIKTRGQQVTLSCSPISGHRSVSWYQQTPGQGLQFLFEYFSETQRNKGNFPGRFSGRQFSNSRSEMNVSTLELGDSALYLCASRLISTQEQFFGPGTRLTVL.

This chain connects TRBV4-1 to TRBJ2-5; 9 bases are shared with TRBD1. Losses at the gene ends were 4 bases for V and 7 bases for J; bases not matched to a gene: 10. Germline CDR1 reads MGHRA; CDR2 reads YSYEKL. The CDR3 contains 15 residues. The CDR3 sequence is CASSLGQGLRGTQYF. In DNA form, the CDR3 reads TGCGCCAGCAGCCTAGGACAGGGGCTCCGGGGGACCCAGTACTTC.

The sample holds a few counts of this clonotype. The chain is built from TRBV12-3 or TRBV12-4 and TRBJ2-7, with 8 bases matching TRBD2. This CDR3 contains 13 residues. The J segment lost 8 bases and the V segment lost 6 bases, leaving 9 bases of the junction unmatched. The CDR3 sequence is CASSLMAGGKQYF. The CDR3 nucleotides are TGTGCCAGCAGCCTTATGGCGGGGGGTAAGCAGTACTTC.